The T cell receptor beta chain under discussion was sequenced for a study of T cell repertoires in cytomegalovirus infection. Study in general: HLA-B-restricted CMV epitopes that are well studied, plus recently identified HLA-C-restricted ones, were used by the study. Based on public TCR beta signatures, there were indications of CMV infection and of a matching HLA type.

Germline V gene data show CDR1 as SSHAT and CDR2 as FNYEAQ (reference sequence). This CDR3 spans 13 amino acids. Study-level points and caveats: There were carriers of CMV plus the relevant HLA, and cumulative public TCR beta family frequency identified them. Dominating the ex vivo response were TCR beta clonotypes that were CMV-specific and HLA-C-restricted.

This clonotype was detected only a few times. Its antigen is unidentified. The junction does not match germline at one end; this may be a read error. Via MiXCR, TCRdb re-called the reads, giving one row per CDR3 protein. This sample carries about 830,000 distinct CDR3 sequences, about 31% of them seen once, and the ten largest clones take 12%. The source of this sequence is a human donor in good health (CMV status not recorded). Some clones in this sample may be carry-over from other donors' samples. This specimen was cultured CD8+ T cells from PBMCs, taken from culture after CMV antigen stimulation. This chain joins TRBV7-7 and TRBJ1-1; D is uncertain. DNA for the CDR3: TGTGCTAGCAGCGTTGCTTTTAACACTGAAGCTTTCTTT. It yields the protein CASSVAFNTEAFF. Combining the CDR3 with reference TRBV7-7 and TRBJ1-1 gives the whole variable domain GAGVSQSPRYKVTKRGQDVTLRCDPISSHATLYWYQQALGQGPEFLTYFNYEAQPDKSGLPSDRFSAERPEGSISTLTIQRTEQRDSAMYRCASSVAFNTEAFFGQGTRLTVV.